The rows below give T cell receptor beta chains drawn from one sample of a study of T cell repertoires in cytomegalovirus infection. TCRdb itself ran the reads through MiXCR, one entry per CDR3 protein. The repertoire holds 55,000 to 70,000 distinct CDR3 sequences, with approximately 22% as singletons. No antigen has been assigned to these receptors. Sequenced: PBMCs, sequenced either directly or after in vitro stimulation (not recorded which). These receptors were obtained from a human donor in good health (CMV status not recorded). Some clones in this sample may be carry-over from other donors' samples. The CDR3 runs from the conserved cysteine through the conserved F or W. The D gene is left open where the match is weak. Expanded clones are given a class, and other clones once, few, many or no size at all.

V gene: TRBV7-2; clone size: few; J gene: TRBJ1-6; D gene: TRBD1; CDR3 DNA: TGTGCCAGCAGCCCCGGACAGGGGAGGACACCCCTCCACTTT; CDR3 protein: CASSPGQGRTPLHF
V gene: TRBV6-5; clone size: -; J gene: TRBJ1-4; D gene: -; CDR3 DNA: TGTGCCAGCCGCGGCATGGGGAAACTGTTTTTT; CDR3 protein: CASRGMGKLFF
V gene: TRBV5-4; clone size: -; J gene: TRBJ2-4; D gene: -; CDR3 DNA: TGTGCCAGCAGCCTGTCCCCGGCTCGGGCAGACATTCAGTACTTC; CDR3 protein: CASSLSPARADIQYF
V gene: TRBV6-2/TRBV6-3; clone size: -; J gene: TRBJ1-1; D gene: -; CDR3 DNA: TGTGCCAGCAGTTACTCGATGGCAGGGGTGAACACTGAAGCTTTCTTT; CDR3 protein: CASSYSMAGVNTEAFF
V gene: TRBV19; clone size: few; J gene: TRBJ1-1; D gene: -; CDR3 DNA: TGTGCCAGTAGGTGGTCTGGACACCCGAGGACTGAAGCTTTCTTT; CDR3 protein: CASRWSGHPRTEAFF
V gene: TRBV28; clone size: many; J gene: TRBJ1-1; D gene: -; CDR3 DNA: TGTGCCAGCAGTCCGTCCATGTTATACACTGAAGCTTTCTTT; CDR3 protein: CASSPSMLYTEAFF
V gene: TRBV18; clone size: many; J gene: TRBJ2-3; D gene: -; CDR3 DNA: TGTGCCAGCTCACTTGAGGGACTGACCGCCACAGATACGCAGTATTTT; CDR3 protein: CASSLEGLTATDTQYF
V gene: TRBV30; clone size: -; J gene: TRBJ1-2; D gene: -; CDR3 DNA: TGTGCCTGGGGGCTAACAGGTTTAGCTAACTATGGCTACACCTTC; CDR3 protein: CAWGLTGLANYGYTF
V gene: TRBV7-2; clone size: many; J gene: TRBJ2-1; D gene: -; CDR3 DNA: TGTGCCAGCAGCTTAGACCACAGGGTAAGCTCCTACAATGAGCAGTTCTTC; CDR3 protein: CASSLDHRVSSYNEQFF
V gene: TRBV27; clone size: few; J gene: TRBJ1-5; D gene: TRBD1; CDR3 DNA: TGTGCCAGCACCCCCGGGACAGGGTGGGATCAGCCCCAGCATTTT; CDR3 protein: CASTPGTGWDQPQHF
V gene: TRBV7-2; clone size: few; J gene: TRBJ2-1; D gene: -; CDR3 DNA: TGTGCCAGCAGCTACGTCCGGGATTCCTACAATGAGCAGTTCTTC; CDR3 protein: CASSYVRDSYNEQFF
V gene: TRBV5-1; clone size: -; J gene: TRBJ2-7; D gene: -; CDR3 DNA: TGCGCCAGCAGCTTGGAACGCAGCTCCTACGAGCAGTACTTC; CDR3 protein: CASSLERSSYEQYF
V gene: TRBV7-9; clone size: -; J gene: TRBJ2-2; D gene: -; CDR3 DNA: TGTGCCAGCAGCTTGGAGTCCCCCGGGGAGCTGTTTTTT; CDR3 protein: CASSLESPGELFF
V gene: TRBV12-3/TRBV12-4; clone size: -; J gene: TRBJ1-4; D gene: -; CDR3 DNA: TGTGCCAGCAGTTTAGCGAACTTCCCGGGCACTAATGAAAAACTGTTTTTT; CDR3 protein: CASSLANFPGTNEKLFF
V gene: TRBV7-2; clone size: many; J gene: TRBJ2-7; D gene: TRBD1; CDR3 DNA: TGTGCCAGCAGCTCAGGTGGGACAGGCTACGAGCAGTACTTC; CDR3 protein: CASSSGGTGYEQYF
V gene: TRBV7-6; clone size: few; J gene: TRBJ2-7; D gene: -; CDR3 DNA: TGTGCCAGCAGCTCGCTCTCCTACGAGCAGTACTTC; CDR3 protein: CASSSLSYEQYF
V gene: TRBV12-3/TRBV12-4; clone size: many; J gene: TRBJ1-1; D gene: -; CDR3 DNA: TGTGCCAGCAGTTTGAAACCTCCCATGAACACTGAAGCTTTCTTT; CDR3 protein: CASSLKPPMNTEAFF
V gene: TRBV28; clone size: few; J gene: TRBJ2-5; D gene: TRBD2; CDR3 DNA: TGTGCCAGCAACGGGGGGGGAACCTCGGAGACCCAGTACTTC; CDR3 protein: CASNGGGTSETQYF
V gene: TRBV7-2; clone size: many; J gene: TRBJ2-3; D gene: TRBD2; CDR3 DNA: TGTGCCAGCAGCTTAGAGACTAGCGGGCCAGATACGCAGTATTTT; CDR3 protein: CASSLETSGPDTQYF
V gene: TRBV4-1; clone size: few; J gene: TRBJ1-1; D gene: -; CDR3 DNA: TGCGCCAGCAGCCAAGAAGGTACCGGGACAAAGACTGAAGCTTTCTTT; CDR3 protein: CASSQEGTGTKTEAFF